Listed below are T cell receptor beta chains from one sample, sequenced in a study of shared clonotypes between healthy human individuals. Using immunoSEQ multiplex PCR, the repertoire was profiled, and TCRdb retains in-frame clones only, with some absent. The sample records hundreds of thousands of clones, around 73% being singletons. Sequenced sample: memory CD4+ T cells sorted from blood. The source of these receptors is a woman in her 30s in good health. CDR3s include the opening cysteine and the closing phenylalanine or tryptophan. A D gene is named only where the DNA matches it firmly. Not all rows give a size; the values are once, few, many and, for expanded clones, a class.

J: TRBJ1-2; size: NA; D: NA; V: TRBV7-2; DNA: TGTGCCAGCAGCGCCGGGACACTGAATAACTATGGCTACACCTTC; CDR3: CASSAGTLNNYGYTF
J: TRBJ2-1; size: few; D: NA; V: TRBV28; DNA: TGTGCCAGCAGTTTATTGGTCCGCAATGAGCAGTTCTTC; CDR3: CASSLLVRNEQFF
J: TRBJ2-3; size: NA; D: NA; V: TRBV5-1; DNA: TGCGCCAGCAGCTTGAACGGGATAATCACAGATACGCAGTATTTT; CDR3: CASSLNGIITDTQYF
J: TRBJ2-5; size: once; D: NA; V: TRBV7-2; DNA: TGTGCCAGCAGCAAACCTGTCGCCCAAGAGACCCAGTACTTC; CDR3: CASSKPVAQETQYF
J: TRBJ2-4; size: NA; D: TRBD2; V: TRBV7-2; DNA: TGTGCCAGCAGCTTGAGCGGGAGAGCCTCTCTAGCCAAAAACATTCAGTACTTC; CDR3: CASSLSGRASLAKNIQYF
J: TRBJ2-5; size: NA; D: NA; V: TRBV18; DNA: TGTGCCAGCTCACTGCTAGACCAAGAGACCCAGTACTTC; CDR3: CASSLLDQETQYF
J: TRBJ1-1; size: NA; D: NA; V: TRBV28; DNA: TGTGCCAGCAGTTTATGGACGGACACTGAAGCTTTCTTT; CDR3: CASSLWTDTEAFF
J: TRBJ2-5; size: NA; D: TRBD1; V: TRBV10-3; DNA: TGTGCCATCAGTGAGTCGATCGGGACAGGGGGAGAGACCCAGTACTTC; CDR3: CAISESIGTGGETQYF
J: TRBJ2-3; size: NA; D: TRBD1; V: TRBV19; DNA: TGTGCCAGTAGTCTCCGGACAGGGAGCCCAGATACGCAGTATTTT; CDR3: CASSLRTGSPDTQYF
J: TRBJ2-1; size: NA; D: TRBD2; V: TRBV5-1; DNA: TGCGCCAGCAGCTTGGGGACTAGCGGCAATGAGCAGTTCTTC; CDR3: CASSLGTSGNEQFF
J: TRBJ2-3; size: few; D: NA; V: TRBV7-9; DNA: TGTGCCAGCAGCTTAAGAGGGGAGACAGATACGCAGTATTTT; CDR3: CASSLRGETDTQYF
J: TRBJ2-5; size: NA; D: NA; V: TRBV6-5; DNA: TGTGCCAGCAGCCACGGGCAGGGATACCAAGAGACCCAGTACTTC; CDR3: CASSHGQGYQETQYF
J: TRBJ2-3; size: NA; D: TRBD2; V: TRBV5-4; DNA: TGTGCCAGCAGCATAAAGGAAGCGGGAGGGCCAGATACGCAGTATTTT; CDR3: CASSIKEAGGPDTQYF
J: TRBJ1-4; size: NA; D: NA; V: TRBV28; DNA: TGTGCCAGCAGTTTAAGGGGTGGGCGGAGAAATGAAAAACTGTTTTTT; CDR3: CASSLRGGRRNEKLFF
J: TRBJ2-1; size: NA; D: TRBD2; V: TRBV28; DNA: TGTGCCAGCAGATTTAGCGGGAGATCCAGCGATGAGCAGTTCTTC; CDR3: CASRFSGRSSDEQFF
J: TRBJ2-3; size: NA; D: TRBD2; V: TRBV19; DNA: TGTGCCAGTAGTCTAGCGGGAGGGTCTGATACGCAGTATTTT; CDR3: CASSLAGGSDTQYF
J: TRBJ2-5; size: few; D: TRBD2; V: TRBV6-4; DNA: TGTGCCAGCAGCCCTCATAGCGGGACCGAGACCCAGTACTTC; CDR3: CASSPHSGTETQYF
J: TRBJ2-3; size: few; D: TRBD2; V: TRBV5-4; DNA: TGTGCCAGCAGCTCAACTTTTGGGGCTAGCGGGAGTGCAGATACGCAGTATTTT; CDR3: CASSSTFGASGSADTQYF
J: TRBJ2-3; size: NA; D: NA; V: TRBV6-1; DNA: TGTGCCAGCAGTGATAAGGGTAGCACAGATACGCAGTATTTT; CDR3: CASSDKGSTDTQYF
J: TRBJ2-1; size: NA; D: NA; V: TRBV4-1; DNA: TGCGCCAGCAGCCGGGGTACTGGGGAGCAGTTCTTC; CDR3: CASSRGTGEQFF
J: TRBJ2-5; size: NA; D: NA; V: TRBV28; DNA: TGTGCCAGCAGTCCGGTAGCGCCTCCAGAGACCCAGTACTTC; CDR3: CASSPVAPPETQYF
J: TRBJ2-7; size: once; D: NA; V: TRBV28; DNA: TGTGCCAGCAGTTTATGGCAGGGGCGGTACGAGCAGTACTTC; CDR3: CASSLWQGRYEQYF
J: TRBJ2-2; size: NA; D: TRBD2; V: TRBV7-2; DNA: TGTGCCAGCAGCTTCTGGACTAGCGGCACCGGGGAGCTGTTTTTT; CDR3: CASSFWTSGTGELFF
J: TRBJ2-2; size: NA; D: TRBD2; V: TRBV6-5; DNA: TGTGCCAGCAGTTACTTCCTAGCGGGAAGGGTCGGGGAGCTGTTTTTT; CDR3: CASSYFLAGRVGELFF
J: TRBJ2-7; size: NA; D: NA; V: TRBV6-1; DNA: TGTGCCAGCATCCCCGAATTCAGGTACGAGCAGTACTTC; CDR3: CASIPEFRYEQYF
J: TRBJ2-7; size: once; D: NA; V: TRBV7-9; DNA: TGTGCCAGCAGCTTATACGACCCAACCTACGAGCAGTACTTC; CDR3: CASSLYDPTYEQYF
J: TRBJ1-2; size: NA; D: NA; V: TRBV27; DNA: TGTGCCAGCAGTCTACTCGACGGGGGGAACTATGGCTACACCTTC; CDR3: CASSLLDGGNYGYTF
J: TRBJ2-5; size: NA; D: NA; V: TRBV7-2; DNA: TGTGCCAGCAGCTTATCGGCGCGAGAGACCCAGTACTTC; CDR3: CASSLSARETQYF
J: TRBJ1-5; size: NA; D: NA; V: TRBV2; DNA: TGTGCCAGCAATCGGGCAGGAGATCATAGCAATCAGCCCCAGCATTTT; CDR3: CASNRAGDHSNQPQHF
J: TRBJ2-7; size: once; D: NA; V: TRBV6-6; DNA: TGTGCCAGCATGAAGGGGCAGTTCTACGAGCAGTACTTC; CDR3: CASMKGQFYEQYF
J: TRBJ1-1; size: NA; D: TRBD1; V: TRBV2; DNA: TGTGCCAGCAGCCCCGTTTACAGGGGACCCACTGAAGCTTTCTTT; CDR3: CASSPVYRGPTEAFF
J: TRBJ2-5; size: NA; D: NA; V: TRBV28; DNA: TGTGCCAGCAGTTTAGCGGGGTCGCGGACCCAGTACTTC; CDR3: CASSLAGSRTQYF
J: TRBJ2-2; size: NA; D: NA; V: TRBV7-8; DNA: TGTGCCAGCAGCCCACGGCGGGGAGGCACCGGGGAGCTGTTTTTT; CDR3: CASSPRRGGTGELFF
J: TRBJ1-2; size: NA; D: TRBD1; V: TRBV11-2; DNA: TGTGCCAGCAGCGGACAGGATGGCTACACCTTC; CDR3: CASSGQDGYTF
J: TRBJ2-7; size: NA; D: TRBD1; V: TRBV29-1; DNA: TGCAGCGCCGGGACAGGGGTACGCGAGCAGTACTTC; CDR3: CSAGTGVREQYF
J: TRBJ2-7; size: NA; D: NA; V: TRBV6-1; DNA: TGTGCCAGCAGTGAAGGTTTCGGGGGTACCTACGAGCAGTACTTC; CDR3: CASSEGFGGTYEQYF
J: TRBJ2-2; size: NA; D: TRBD1; V: TRBV19; DNA: TGTGCCAGTAGCCTACAACAGGGGGCGGCTGGCGGGGAGCTGTTTTTT; CDR3: CASSLQQGAAGGELFF
J: TRBJ2-4; size: NA; D: NA; V: TRBV5-6; DNA: TGTGCCAGCAGCTCCCTAGCCCTAGGGGCCAAAAACATTCAGTACTTC; CDR3: CASSSLALGAKNIQYF
J: TRBJ2-1; size: NA; D: NA; V: TRBV6-5; DNA: TGTGCCAGCAGCCCCGGACTTTACAATGAGCAGTTCTTC; CDR3: CASSPGLYNEQFF
J: TRBJ2-7; size: NA; D: TRBD1; V: TRBV6-1; DNA: TGTGCCAGCAGGGAAGGACAGGGGGCTCGGTACGAGCAGTACTTC; CDR3: CASREGQGARYEQYF
J: TRBJ2-3; size: NA; D: NA; V: TRBV25-1; DNA: TGTGCCAGCAGTGGAGTAGAAGGTACGCAGTATTTT; CDR3: CASSGVEGTQYF
J: TRBJ2-7; size: NA; D: NA; V: TRBV5-1; DNA: TGCGCCAGCAGCGGACCCTACGAGCAGTACTTC; CDR3: CASSGPYEQYF
J: TRBJ1-2; size: once; D: NA; V: TRBV7-7; DNA: TGTGCCAGCAGCTTAGGCGCCCCTACAGAGAATTATGGCTACACCTTC; CDR3: CASSLGAPTENYGYTF
J: TRBJ1-5; size: few; D: NA; V: TRBV7-2; DNA: TGTGCCAGCAGCTTAGTGAGCAATCAGCCCCAGCATTTT; CDR3: CASSLVSNQPQHF
J: TRBJ2-3; size: medium-sized; D: TRBD2; V: TRBV7-9; DNA: TGTGCCAGCACAGCGGGGCTAGCGGCCTACGTGGGGTATTTT; CDR3: CASTAGLAAYVGYF
J: TRBJ2-2; size: NA; D: NA; V: TRBV7-2; DNA: TGTGCCAGCAGCTTAGCCGTTGGCACCGGGGAGCTGTTTTTT; CDR3: CASSLAVGTGELFF
J: TRBJ1-4; size: NA; D: NA; V: TRBV9; DNA: TGTGCCAGCACGAAAGGGCAGGAGGCAACTAATGAAAAACTGTTTTTT; CDR3: CASTKGQEATNEKLFF
J: TRBJ1-1; size: once; D: TRBD1; V: TRBV2; DNA: TGTGCCAGCAACGGAGGGGGAAGGGGGCATAGAAACACTGAAGCTTTCTTT; CDR3: CASNGGGRGHRNTEAFF
J: TRBJ2-7; size: NA; D: TRBD1; V: TRBV20-1; DNA: TGCAGTGCCGTTAAGGGGGCCGAGCAGTACTTC; CDR3: CSAVKGAEQYF
J: TRBJ2-5; size: NA; D: NA; V: TRBV7-3; DNA: TGTGCCAGCAGCTTAAACGCCGGCAGATCGGAGACCCAGTACTTC; CDR3: CASSLNAGRSETQYF